The rows below give T cell receptor beta chains drawn from one sample of a study of blood T cell repertoires in COVID-19. Assay used: immunoSEQ multiplex PCR; TCRdb lists only in-frame clones, some missing. The table records 200,000 to 250,000 clones, roughly 81% of them present only once. The sequenced material came from peripheral blood. Receptor source: a man between 50 and 59 years old with acute or convalescent COVID-19. CDR3s include the opening cysteine and the closing phenylalanine or tryptophan. D genes are given only for firm matches. Expanded clones are given a class, and other clones once, few, many or no size at all.

size | J | D | V | DNA | CDR3
once | TRBJ1-6 | TRBD1 | TRBV2 | TGTGCCAGCACTTCGACAGGGCTTTATAATTCACCCCTCCACTTT | CASTSTGLYNSPLHF
once | TRBJ2-5 | NA | TRBV19 | TGTGCCAGTAGTATAGATGGGTATGATTGGGGGGGCCTCGAGACCCAGTACTTC | CASSIDGYDWGGLETQYF
NA | TRBJ2-3 | NA | TRBV6-1 | TGTGCCAGCAGTGAAGGAGGAGCGAAGATGGCCTCTTTTTTT | CASSEGGAKMASFF
NA | TRBJ2-7 | TRBD1 | TRBV7-8 | TGTGCCAGCAGCGACGGATCGGGACAGAGCTTCTGGGAGCAGTACTTC | CASSDGSGQSFWEQYF
NA | TRBJ2-7 | NA | TRBV20-1 | TGCAGTGCCCTAAGAGCCTACGAGCAGTACTTC | CSALRAYEQYF
NA | TRBJ2-4 | NA | TRBV18 | TGTGCCAGCTCACCACCGGCAGGGGTCAAAAACATTCAGTACTTC | CASSPPAGVKNIQYF
NA | TRBJ1-3 | NA | TRBV6-2/TRBV6-3 | TGTGCCAGCAGTCGACTCTCTGGAAACACCATATATTTT | CASSRLSGNTIYF
NA | TRBJ1-1 | TRBD1 | TRBV5-1 | TGCGCCAGCACCGGGCCGGGACAGGGGAACACTGAAGCTTTCTTT | CASTGPGQGNTEAFF
NA | TRBJ2-2 | TRBD2 | TRBV25-1 | TGTGCCAGCAGTGACCCTAGCGGGGGGGCGGACACCGGGGAGCTGTTTTTT | CASSDPSGGADTGELFF
few | TRBJ1-2 | TRBD1 | TRBV7-6 | TGTGCCAGCAGCTTAAAGTCAGGGGGGCAGGATGGCTACACCTTC | CASSLKSGGQDGYTF
NA | TRBJ2-5 | NA | TRBV20-1 | TGCAGTGCTAGTGCAGGCTCGGAGACCCAGTACTTC | CSASAGSETQYF
many | TRBJ1-6 | NA | TRBV7-6 | TGTGCCAGCAGCTTAGTACAGCTAAATTCACCCCTCCACTTT | CASSLVQLNSPLHF
few | TRBJ1-1 | NA | TRBV7-2 | TGTGCCAGCAGCTTGATGGACAGAGAAAACACTGAAGCTTTCTTT | CASSLMDRENTEAFF
NA | TRBJ2-7 | TRBD1 | TRBV11-3 | TGTGCCAGCAGTCCCAGGGGGACCTACGAGCAGTACTTC | CASSPRGTYEQYF
NA | TRBJ2-1 | NA | TRBV9 | TGTGCCAGCGGGGCCTCGGGCCATGAGCAGTTCTTC | CASGASGHEQFF
NA | TRBJ1-2 | NA | TRBV28 | TGTGCCAGCAGGCAAGCTTATGGCTACACCTTC | CASRQAYGYTF
NA | TRBJ2-2 | NA | TRBV24-1 | TGTGCCACCAGTGATCCACAGGGATCCGGGGAGCTGTTTTTT | CATSDPQGSGELFF
NA | TRBJ2-2 | NA | TRBV4-2 | TGTGCCAGCAGCCAAGCTCTGGGGACTTCCACCGGGGAGCTGTTTTTT | CASSQALGTSTGELFF
NA | TRBJ2-2 | TRBD1 | TRBV13 | TGTGCCAGCAGCCTAAGTAGGGACAGGACTGCCACCGGGGAGCTGTTTTTT | CASSLSRDRTATGELFF
NA | TRBJ1-2 | TRBD1 | TRBV6-5 | TGTGCCAGCAGTCCGGACAGGGGGCTCTATGGCTACACCTTC | CASSPDRGLYGYTF
NA | TRBJ2-1 | NA | TRBV6-5 | TGTGCCAGCAGTTACCGGTATGAGCAGTTCTTC | CASSYRYEQFF
NA | TRBJ2-7 | NA | TRBV4-2 | TGTGCCAGCAGCCTTAGACTCGAGATCAACGAGCAGTACTTC | CASSLRLEINEQYF
NA | TRBJ1-2 | NA | TRBV10-2 | TGCGCCAGCAGCGCCGCCAGTTATGGCTACACCTTC | CASSAASYGYTF
NA | TRBJ2-7 | NA | TRBV7-3 | TGTGCCAGCAGCCCTAGGGGCAGTTTGGAGCAGTACTTC | CASSPRGSLEQYF
NA | TRBJ2-1 | TRBD2 | TRBV10-3 | TGTGCCATCAGTGAGACTAGCGGGGGCCAGTACAATGAGCAGTTCTTC | CAISETSGGQYNEQFF
NA | TRBJ2-3 | NA | TRBV11-2 | TGTGCCAGCAGCTTAGTTCGGGGTAGTCGCCATACGCAGTATTTT | CASSLVRGSRHTQYF
NA | TRBJ1-2 | TRBD1 | TRBV15 | TGTGCCACCAGCACGGACAGGTACTATGGCTACACCTTC | CATSTDRYYGYTF
NA | TRBJ2-1 | NA | TRBV5-5 | TGTGCCAGCAGCAGCGGACCCGATGGCTCCTACAATGAGCAGTTCTTC | CASSSGPDGSYNEQFF
NA | TRBJ2-5 | NA | TRBV2 | TGTGCCAGCAGCGCCCGAGCGAAAGAGACCCAGTACTTC | CASSARAKETQYF
NA | TRBJ2-7 | TRBD1 | TRBV24-1 | TGTGCCACCAGTGAAGCAACAGGGGGCTACGAGCAGTACTTC | CATSEATGGYEQYF
NA | TRBJ2-7 | TRBD1 | TRBV19 | TGTGCCAGTAGTCCTAGGACAGGACCCCACGAGCAGTACTTC | CASSPRTGPHEQYF
NA | TRBJ1-1 | NA | TRBV3-1/TRBV3-2 | TGTGCCAGCAGCGCCTCAAGGGACACGGGAACCACTGAAGCTTTCTTT | CASSASRDTGTTEAFF
NA | TRBJ2-1 | TRBD2 | TRBV18 | TGTGCCAGCTCACCGGCCGGGACTAGCGGGAGCTTATTTGAGCAGTTCTTC | CASSPAGTSGSLFEQFF
NA | TRBJ2-5 | NA | TRBV9 | TGTGCCAGCAGCGTAGATGAGGGTCCGGAGACCCAGTACTTC | CASSVDEGPETQYF
NA | TRBJ2-2 | TRBD1 | TRBV24-1 | TGTGCCACCAGCCATCTTCCTGGACAGGGGCGTTTCGGGGAGCTGTTTTTT | CATSHLPGQGRFGELFF
NA | TRBJ2-3 | NA | TRBV4-1 | TGCGCCAGCAGCCAAGTCCGAGCGGGCACAGATACGCAGTATTTT | CASSQVRAGTDTQYF
NA | TRBJ1-4 | NA | TRBV29-1 | TGCAGCGCAACCATGCAGGGGATTCATGAAAAACTGTTTTTT | CSATMQGIHEKLFF
NA | TRBJ1-6 | TRBD1 | TRBV5-1 | TGCGCCAGCAGCCGTTTTTTACGGACAGGGAAAAATAATTCACCCCTCCACTTT | CASSRFLRTGKNNSPLHF
NA | TRBJ1-5 | TRBD1 | TRBV25-1 | TGTGCCAGCAGTGCAATGGGACAGGGAAATCAGCCCCAGCATTTT | CASSAMGQGNQPQHF
NA | TRBJ2-2 | NA | TRBV9 | TGTGCCAGCGCTCCTCCGGGGACTCCGAACACCGGGGAGCTGTTTTTT | CASAPPGTPNTGELFF
NA | TRBJ2-3 | NA | TRBV7-3 | TGTGCCAGCAGCTTAGGGGGCCCTGGGGCAGATACGCAGTATTTT | CASSLGGPGADTQYF
NA | TRBJ1-1 | NA | TRBV19 | TGTGCCAGTAGTATCGGTCTGAGCACTGAAGCTTTCTTT | CASSIGLSTEAFF
NA | TRBJ2-7 | TRBD2 | TRBV19 | TGTGCCAGTAGTATCCTAGCGGGAGCCTGGGAGCAGTACTTC | CASSILAGAWEQYF
few | TRBJ1-1 | TRBD1 | TRBV6-5 | TGTGCCAGCAGTACCCAAAACAGGGGGTTGGAAGCTTTCTTT | CASSTQNRGLEAFF
many | TRBJ2-3 | TRBD2 | TRBV19 | TGTGCCAGTAGTCTTCGGACTAGCGGGAGTAGCACAGATACGCAGTATTTT | CASSLRTSGSSTDTQYF
NA | TRBJ1-2 | NA | TRBV18 | TGTGCCAGCTCACCGACCGCGGCCCACTATGGCTACACCTTC | CASSPTAAHYGYTF
NA | TRBJ1-1 | NA | TRBV6-5 | TGTGCCAGCAGTTACCCGACGGGCACTGAAGCTTTCTTT | CASSYPTGTEAFF
NA | TRBJ2-1 | NA | TRBV19 | TGTGCCAGTAGCACCGGACTTAACAATGAGCAGTTCTTC | CASSTGLNNEQFF
NA | TRBJ2-7 | TRBD2 | TRBV3-1/TRBV3-2 | TGTGCCAGCAGCCAAGCGGCGGGGGAGACCTACGAGCAGTACTTC | CASSQAAGETYEQYF
NA | TRBJ1-1 | NA | TRBV7-9 | TGTGCCAGCAGCCCTCCGGGAGAGACTTCTGAAGCTTTCTTT | CASSPPGETSEAFF
NA | TRBJ1-1 | NA | TRBV3-1/TRBV3-2 | TGTGCCAGCAGCCCGCGGGAGTCGGGTGAAGCTTTCTTT | CASSPRESGEAFF
NA | TRBJ1-1 | TRBD1 | TRBV5-1 | TGCGCCAGCAGCCAAGAATCGACAGGGAGAGCTTTCTTT | CASSQESTGRAFF
NA | TRBJ2-7 | TRBD1 | TRBV30 | TGTGCCTGGGGACAGGGTTCGGACGAGCAGTACTTC | CAWGQGSDEQYF
NA | TRBJ2-3 | NA | TRBV19 | TGTGCCAGTGCGGGGACCACAGATACGCAGTATTTT | CASAGTTDTQYF